A few counts support the clone carrying this T cell receptor beta chain. Time point meaning: pre-sensitization, week 0. Stated treatment: therapeutic diphenylcyclopropenone sensitization with weekly scalp DPC. Via MiXCR, TCRdb re-called the RACE reads, giving one row per CDR3 protein. The table lists tens of thousands of distinct CDR3 sequences, under 15% of them singletons, with approximately 6% in the top ten. The CDR3 covers 12 residues. Between the trimmed V and J ends, which lost 4 bases and 6 bases, there was a span of 13 bases. Per germline, CDR1 SQVTM and CDR2 ANQGSEA. These data belong to a study of human T cells and chemical hapten exposure.

This clonotype originated in a woman between 25 and 40 years old with alopecia areata. Some clones in this sample may be carry-over from other donors' samples. This chain connects TRBV29-1 to TRBJ2-7, with TRBD1 as a possible D gene (6 bases). Sequencing was performed on whole blood, taken in connection with sensitization to the hapten diphenylcyclopropenone (DPC). The CDR3 reads CSVVPAQGEQYF. CDR3 DNA: TGCAGCGTTGTACCTGCACAGGGCGAGCAGTACTTC.